The clone carrying this T cell receptor (beta chain) was detected many times. Its antigen is not identified. MiXCR was run by TCRdb on the RT-PCR reads, yielding one entry per CDR3 protein. The table has hundreds of thousands of distinct CDR3 sequences, less than 15% seen once. This sample is drawn from a study of response to subunit inactivated influenza vaccine. Points from the study as a whole: With each seasonal influenza vaccination, the authors suggested, few new T cells are recruited.

The CDR3 sequence is 13 residues long. Trimming shortened V by 5 bases and J by 3 bases, and 11 bases separated the two germline ends. Per germline, CDR1 MNHEY and CDR2 SVGEGT. The rearrangement joins TRBV6-2 or TRBV6-3 to TRBJ2-7; D gene uncertain. The clonotype originates from a man aged 45-65 years who received an inactivated influenza vaccine. Sequenced material: PBMCs from blood, taken 14 to 15 days before vaccination. The CDR3 nucleotides read TGTGCCAGCAGTCGGGCCCTAAACTACGAGCAGTACTTC. Its protein is CASSRALNYEQYF.